This entry lists 4 T cell receptor beta chains sequenced from one sample in a study of blood T cell repertoires in COVID-19. Data came from immunoSEQ multiplex PCR; TCRdb stores just in-frame clones and leaves some out. The sample has tens of thousands of clones; around 87% are singletons. The material sequenced was peripheral blood. All receptors derive from a woman of 80 years or more with acute or convalescent COVID-19.

The V call is TRBV25-1, the J call TRBJ1-5, with D perhaps TRBD1 (5 bases). CDR1 is MGHDK and CDR2 is SYGVNS in the germline V gene. The CDR3 contains 16 residues. Trimming stripped 7 bases from V and 3 bases from J, with 19 bases between. This chain's CDR3 is CASIVPGTTINQPQHF. CDR3 nucleotide sequence: TGTGCCAGCATAGTCCCCGGGACTACTATCAATCAGCCCCAGCATTTT.

The chain uses TRBV7-9 and TRBJ1-1; 8 bases match TRBD1. The CDR3 is 16 residues long. Germline CDR1 is SEHNR and CDR2 is FQNEAQ (reference sequence). Losses at the gene ends were 6 bases for V and 7 bases for J; bases not matched to a gene: 16. CDR3 sequence reads: CASSPSGGAGGREAFF. The CDR3 DNA is TGTGCCAGCAGTCCGTCGGGGGGCGCAGGGGGCCGTGAAGCTTTCTTT. The variable domain in full, completed from reference TRBV7-9 and TRBJ1-1, reads DTGVSQNPRHKITKRGQNVTFRCDPISEHNRLYWYRQTLGQGPEFLTYFQNEAQLEKSRLLSDRFSAERPKGSFSTLEIQRTEQGDSAMYLCASSPSGGAGGREAFFGQGTRLTVV.

The rearrangement uses TRBV6-5 and TRBJ2-5; 8 positions agree with TRBD2. Germline lookup yields CDR1 MNHEY and CDR2 SVGAGI. Trimming at V came to 8 bases and at J to 4 bases, leaving 6 bases not matched to a gene. This CDR3 spans 13 amino acids. The CDR3 nucleotides are TGTGCCAGCGGTTGGACTAGCTTAGAGACCCAGTACTTC. It is translated as CASGWTSLETQYF.

The table lists this clone with a count of one. This chain joins TRBV6-1 and TRBJ2-2, with TRBD2 identical over 11 bases. The CDR3 consists of 17 residues. Unmatched junction bases numbered 8, after V lost 2 bases and J lost 6 bases. The germline CDR1 and CDR2 sequences are MNHNS and SASEGT. The CDR3 spells CASSERVAGGRSGELFF. In DNA form, the CDR3 reads TGTGCCAGCAGTGAACGGGTAGCGGGGGGGCGGTCCGGGGAGCTGTTTTTT.